This T cell receptor (beta chain) originates from a study of OX40 agonist ivuxolimab in advanced cancers. Looking at the study overall: Eligibility admitted prior anti-PD-1, anti-PD-L1 or anti-CTLA-4 therapy; about 40% had some.

From germline, CDR1 is SGHAT and CDR2 FQNNGV. Trimming shortened V by 4 bases and J by 7 bases, and 19 bases separated the two germline ends. The CDR3 loop spans 15 amino acids. Data came from immunoSEQ multiplex PCR; TCRdb stores just in-frame clones and leaves some out. The sample shows approximately 22,000 clones, over 75% of them seen only once. The source material was CD4+ or CD8+ T cells sorted from blood, sampled in a trial of the OX40 agonist ivuxolimab. The rearrangement joins TRBV11-2 to TRBJ1-1, with D hard to call. The receptor was derived from an adult with an advanced solid tumor such as melanoma, head and neck, liver or kidney cancer. CDR3 protein: CASSSLSITSDEAFF. DNA for the CDR3: TGTGCCAGCAGCTCTTTATCCATAACTTCGGATGAAGCTTTCTTT.